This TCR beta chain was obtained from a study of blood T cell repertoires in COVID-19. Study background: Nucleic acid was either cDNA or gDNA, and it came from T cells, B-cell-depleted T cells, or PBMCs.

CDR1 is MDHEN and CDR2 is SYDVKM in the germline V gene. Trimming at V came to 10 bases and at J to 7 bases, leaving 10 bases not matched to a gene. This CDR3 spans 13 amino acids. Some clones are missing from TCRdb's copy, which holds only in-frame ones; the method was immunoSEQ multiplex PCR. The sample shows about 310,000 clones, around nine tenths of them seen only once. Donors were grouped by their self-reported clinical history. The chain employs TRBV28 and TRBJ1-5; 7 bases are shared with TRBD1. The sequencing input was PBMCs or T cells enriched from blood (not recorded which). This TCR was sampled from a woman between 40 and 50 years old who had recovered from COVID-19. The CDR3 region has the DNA TGTGCCACCCGAGACAGGGTTAGCCAGCCCCAGCATTTT. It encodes CATRDRVSQPQHF.